These T cell receptor beta chains were read from a single sample in a study of blood T cell repertoires in COVID-19. This table comes from immunoSEQ multiplex PCR, and its TCRdb copy is limited to in-frame clones, with some not included. The repertoire consists of 300,000 to 350,000 clones, with roughly 90% occurring once and the leading ten covering just over 9.5%. The source material was peripheral blood. The receptors were gathered from a man aged 25-45 years with COVID-19, enrolled during active disease. CDR3s include the opening cysteine and the closing phenylalanine or tryptophan. The D gene is left open where the match is weak. Not every row has a clone size; where given, it reads once, few, many or a size class.

TRBV5-5	TRBD1	TRBJ2-7	once	TGTGCCAGCAGCTCTGATAACAGGGGGGCGACCTACGAGCAGTACTTC	CASSSDNRGATYEQYF
TRBV27	.	TRBJ1-6	.	TGTGCCAGCAGTTTAGTAGCAGGGAAGAATTCACCCCTCCACTTT	CASSLVAGKNSPLHF
TRBV12-3/TRBV12-4	TRBD1	TRBJ1-3	.	TGTGCCAGCAGTTTTAACCGGCAGGGGGTCATATATTTT	CASSFNRQGVIYF
TRBV18	.	TRBJ1-2	.	TGTGCCAGCTCACCCTCTACAGGGATCTATGGCTACACCTTC	CASSPSTGIYGYTF
TRBV7-2	.	TRBJ2-3	once	TGTGCCAGCAGCTCCATCTTAGGACGGGGGGCTAGCACAGATACGCAGTATTTT	CASSSILGRGASTDTQYF
TRBV7-9	TRBD1	TRBJ2-2	.	TGTGCCAGCAGCTTTCCCCGGACAGGGGGCTTCACCGGGGAGCTGTTTTTT	CASSFPRTGGFTGELFF
TRBV19	TRBD2	TRBJ2-3	once	TGTGCCAGTGGAAGCCGACTAGCGGGGCGCACAGATACGCAGTATTTT	CASGSRLAGRTDTQYF
TRBV20-1	.	TRBJ2-7	.	TGCAGTGCTAGTGGAGGGGGCAACGAGCAGTACTTC	CSASGGGNEQYF
TRBV5-1	TRBD1	TRBJ2-3	.	TGCGCCAGCAGCAAAGACAGGGGTGCAGATACGCAGTATTTT	CASSKDRGADTQYF
TRBV6-2/TRBV6-3	TRBD1	TRBJ2-4	few	TGTGCCAGCAGTTACCCGACAGGGATCGCCAAAAACATTCAGTACTTC	CASSYPTGIAKNIQYF
TRBV5-4	TRBD1	TRBJ2-7	.	TGTGCCAGCAGCTTGGGACAGGGCCCAATCTACGAGCAGTACTTC	CASSLGQGPIYEQYF
TRBV4-1	.	TRBJ2-3	.	TGCGCCAGCAGCGGTGGACTGACGGATACGCAGTATTTT	CASSGGLTDTQYF
TRBV24-1	.	TRBJ2-1	.	TGTGCCACCAGTGACCCCAGGGGAGTGACCTACAATGAGCAGTTCTTC	CATSDPRGVTYNEQFF
TRBV28	TRBD1	TRBJ2-3	.	TGTGCCAGCAGTTTGTGGGGACAGGGCACAGATACGCAGTATTTT	CASSLWGQGTDTQYF
TRBV6-5	.	TRBJ1-2	.	TGTGCCAGCACTGGGGGACAACTAGGGGGTGGCTACACCTTC	CASTGGQLGGGYTF
TRBV10-3	TRBD2	TRBJ2-3	.	TGTGCCATCAGTGGACTAGCGGAAAGCACAGATACGCAGTATTTT	CAISGLAESTDTQYF
TRBV7-8	TRBD1	TRBJ1-4	.	TGTGCCAGCAGTCGTCTGGGACAGACTTTTAATGAAAAACTGTTTTTT	CASSRLGQTFNEKLFF
TRBV30	.	TRBJ2-5	few	TGTGCCTGGAGTGTACAGAATCAAGAGACCCAGTACTTC	CAWSVQNQETQYF
TRBV6-5	TRBD1	TRBJ2-5	.	TGTGCCAGCATGGATAGGGACAGAGAGACCCAGTACTTC	CASMDRDRETQYF
TRBV28	.	TRBJ1-2	once	TGTGCCAGCAGTTTACTCAGGGATGGCTACACCTTC	CASSLLRDGYTF
TRBV5-5	.	TRBJ2-6	.	TGTGCCAGCAGCTTGGTTATTACAGGGGCCAACGTCCTGACTTTC	CASSLVITGANVLTF
TRBV7-6	TRBD1	TRBJ1-1	.	TGTGCCAGCAGCTCCCTTACAGGGGGGAACACTGAAGCTTTCTTT	CASSSLTGGNTEAFF
TRBV3-1/TRBV3-2	.	TRBJ2-7	few	TGTGCCAGCAGCCAAACGAACAGTATCTACGAGCAGTACTTC	CASSQTNSIYEQYF
TRBV6-5	.	TRBJ1-1	.	TGTGCCTCCGGACGGGGGAACACTGAAGCTTTCTTT	CASGRGNTEAFF
TRBV6-5	TRBD1	TRBJ1-1	.	TGTGCCAGCAGAGCCTCAGGGGGCACTGAAGCTTTCTTT	CASRASGGTEAFF
TRBV15	TRBD1	TRBJ2-7	.	TGTGCCACCAGCAGAGATTTAGGGACAGGGACCTACGAGCAGTACTTC	CATSRDLGTGTYEQYF
TRBV19	.	TRBJ2-3	.	TGTGCCAGTACTTATAGCAGTTCCCGGACAGATTTCCCAGATACGCAGTATTTT	CASTYSSSRTDFPDTQYF
TRBV12-3/TRBV12-4	TRBD1	TRBJ2-7	.	TGTGCCAGCAGTCCCGGGACAGGCTACGAGCAGTACTTC	CASSPGTGYEQYF
TRBV2	TRBD2	TRBJ2-7	.	TGTGCCAGCAGTGAAGGGGTAGCGGGTTACGAGCAGTACTTC	CASSEGVAGYEQYF
TRBV7-8	TRBD1	TRBJ1-4	.	TGTGCCAGCAGCCAACCAGGGGGCGCAGCGGGAAAACTGTTTTTT	CASSQPGGAAGKLFF
TRBV18	.	TRBJ1-5	.	TGTGCCAGCTCTCAGGGGAGGGATCAGCCCCAGCATTTT	CASSQGRDQPQHF
TRBV27	TRBD2	TRBJ2-7	.	TGTGCCAGCAGTTCCGAGCGGGAGGACTTATACGAGCAGTACTTC	CASSSEREDLYEQYF
TRBV28	.	TRBJ1-2	.	TGTGCCAGCAGAACCGGGGGGCGTGAAAATGGCTACACCTTC	CASRTGGRENGYTF
TRBV5-6	.	TRBJ2-3	.	TGTGCCAGCAGTTCGTCCACAGATACGCAGTATTTT	CASSSSTDTQYF
TRBV29-1	.	TRBJ1-2	once	TGCAGCGTTGGCAGGGCCTCCCTCGGCTACACCTTC	CSVGRASLGYTF
TRBV27	.	TRBJ2-3	.	TGTGCCAGCAGTTTAACTTTAGGGGGGGGGCTGACAGATACGCAGTATTTT	CASSLTLGGGLTDTQYF
TRBV19	TRBD1	TRBJ1-2	.	TGTGCCAGTAAAGAACAGGGGGCGCAGGACTATGGCTACACCTTC	CASKEQGAQDYGYTF
TRBV2	.	TRBJ1-2	.	TGTGCCAGCAGTGAGATCGGCCTAAAACTAGGACGGAACTATGGCTACACCTTC	CASSEIGLKLGRNYGYTF
TRBV27	.	TRBJ2-3	.	TGTGCCAGCGCCCCAAGGGGTCTCCACACAGATACGCAGTATTTT	CASAPRGLHTDTQYF
TRBV19	.	TRBJ1-1	.	TGTGCCAGTAGTCCCTTCCTGGGGCCACTTTTGAACACTGAAGCTTTCTTT	CASSPFLGPLLNTEAFF
TRBV11-3	TRBD1	TRBJ2-4	.	TGTGCCAGCAGCGCGGGACAGGGGGCCGGCAAAAACATTCAGTACTTC	CASSAGQGAGKNIQYF
TRBV4-3	TRBD1	TRBJ1-1	.	TGCGCCAGCAGCCAACGCCGGACAGGGGGCCTGAACACTGAAGCTTTCTTT	CASSQRRTGGLNTEAFF
TRBV5-1	TRBD1	TRBJ2-1	.	TGCGCCAGCAGGACAGGGGGCTCCTACAATGAGCAGTTCTTC	CASRTGGSYNEQFF
TRBV6-4	TRBD2	TRBJ2-3	.	TGTGCCAGCAGTGACAGCGGGGGGGCCACAGATACGCAGTATTTT	CASSDSGGATDTQYF
TRBV28	TRBD2	TRBJ2-7	once	TGTGCCAGCAGTTTATCAGCGGGAGGACGAGAGCAGTACTTC	CASSLSAGGREQYF
TRBV6-5	.	TRBJ2-7	.	TGTGCCAGCAGCCGACAGATCATCCCCTACGAGCAGTACTTC	CASSRQIIPYEQYF
TRBV20-1	.	TRBJ2-3	.	TGCAGTGCTACTGACCCAACAGGGAGGGGGACAGATACGCAGTATTTT	CSATDPTGRGTDTQYF
TRBV11-2	.	TRBJ2-5	.	TGTGCCAGCAGCTTAGCCCAGGTGGGGGCCCAAGAGACCCAGTACTTC	CASSLAQVGAQETQYF
TRBV5-1	TRBD1	TRBJ1-5	.	TGCGCCAGCAGCCTCGGACAGGTAGGGGAGCCCCAGCATTTT	CASSLGQVGEPQHF
TRBV7-8	.	TRBJ1-2	.	TGTGCCAGCAGCTTAACGGGGGTTGACTATGGCTACACCTTC	CASSLTGVDYGYTF
TRBV28	.	TRBJ1-2	.	TGTGCCAGCACCGAATCGACAGGTTGGACGGTAGGCTACACCTTC	CASTESTGWTVGYTF
TRBV4-2	.	TRBJ1-1	.	TGTGCCAGCAGCCAAGATATCCAGGAGAACACTGAAGCTTTCTTT	CASSQDIQENTEAFF
TRBV19	.	TRBJ2-5	.	TGTGCCAGTAGTGCTAGACAGCAACAAGAGACCCAGTACTTC	CASSARQQQETQYF
TRBV7-9	TRBD1	TRBJ1-4	.	TGTGCCAGCAGCTATGGCGGGACAGGGGAGAATGAAAAACTGTTTTTT	CASSYGGTGENEKLFF